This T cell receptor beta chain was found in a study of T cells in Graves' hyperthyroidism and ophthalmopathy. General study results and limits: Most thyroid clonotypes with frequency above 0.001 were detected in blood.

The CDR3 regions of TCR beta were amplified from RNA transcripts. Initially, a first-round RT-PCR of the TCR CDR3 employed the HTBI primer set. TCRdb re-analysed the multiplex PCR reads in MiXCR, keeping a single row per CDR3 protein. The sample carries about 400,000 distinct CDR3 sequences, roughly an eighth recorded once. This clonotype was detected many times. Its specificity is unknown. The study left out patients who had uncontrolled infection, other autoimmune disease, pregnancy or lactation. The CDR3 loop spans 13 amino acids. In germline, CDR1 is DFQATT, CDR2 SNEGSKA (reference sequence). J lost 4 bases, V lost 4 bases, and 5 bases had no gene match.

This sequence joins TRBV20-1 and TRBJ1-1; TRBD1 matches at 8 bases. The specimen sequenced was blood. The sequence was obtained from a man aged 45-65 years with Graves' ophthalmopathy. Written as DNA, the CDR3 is TGCAGTGCTACCGGGACAGGAGGCACTGAAGCTTTCTTT. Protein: CSATGTGGTEAFF.